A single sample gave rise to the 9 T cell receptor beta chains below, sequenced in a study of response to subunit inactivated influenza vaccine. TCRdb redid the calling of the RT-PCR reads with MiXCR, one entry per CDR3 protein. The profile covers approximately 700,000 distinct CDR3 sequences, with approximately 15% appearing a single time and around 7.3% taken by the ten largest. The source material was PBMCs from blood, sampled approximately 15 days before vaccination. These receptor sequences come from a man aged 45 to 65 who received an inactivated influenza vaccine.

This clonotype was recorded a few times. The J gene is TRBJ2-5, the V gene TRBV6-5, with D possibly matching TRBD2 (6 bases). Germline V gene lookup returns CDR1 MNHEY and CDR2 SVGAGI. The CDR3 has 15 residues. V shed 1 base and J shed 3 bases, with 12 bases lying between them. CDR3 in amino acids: CASSYFGGSEETQYF. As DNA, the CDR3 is TGTGCCAGCAGTTACTTCGGGGGATCTGAAGAGACCCAGTACTTC.

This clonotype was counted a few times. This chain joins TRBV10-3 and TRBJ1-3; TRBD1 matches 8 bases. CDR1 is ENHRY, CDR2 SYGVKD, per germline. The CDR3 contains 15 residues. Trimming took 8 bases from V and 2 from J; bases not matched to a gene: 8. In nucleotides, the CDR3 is TGTGCCATCGGGCAGGGGGCTTTAGCTGGAAACACCATATATTTT. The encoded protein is CAIGQGALAGNTIYF.

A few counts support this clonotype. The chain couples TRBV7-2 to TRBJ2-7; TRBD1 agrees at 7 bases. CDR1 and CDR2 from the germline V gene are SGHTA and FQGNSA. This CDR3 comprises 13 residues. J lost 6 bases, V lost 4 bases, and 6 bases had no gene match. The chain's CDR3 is CASSSDRESEQYF. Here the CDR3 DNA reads TGTGCCAGCAGCTCCGACAGGGAGAGCGAGCAGTACTTC.

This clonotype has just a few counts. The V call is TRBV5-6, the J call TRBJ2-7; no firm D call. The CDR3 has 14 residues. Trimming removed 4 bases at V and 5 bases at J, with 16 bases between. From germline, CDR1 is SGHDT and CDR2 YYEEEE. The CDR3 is CASSTTWPPNEQYF. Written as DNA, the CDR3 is TGTGCCAGCAGCACAACCTGGCCCCCTAACGAGCAGTACTTC. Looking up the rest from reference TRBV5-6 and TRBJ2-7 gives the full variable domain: DAGVTQSPTHLIKTRGQQVTLRCSPKSGHDTVSWYQQALGQGPQFIFQYYEEEERQRGNFPDRFSGHQFPNYSSELNVNALLLGDSALYLCASSTTWPPNEQYFGPGTRLTVT.

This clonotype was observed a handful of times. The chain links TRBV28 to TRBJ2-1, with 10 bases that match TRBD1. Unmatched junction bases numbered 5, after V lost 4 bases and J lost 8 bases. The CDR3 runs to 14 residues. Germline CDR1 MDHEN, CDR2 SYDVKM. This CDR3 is CASSWDRGRDEQFF. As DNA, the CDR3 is TGTGCCAGCAGTTGGGACAGGGGTAGGGATGAGCAGTTCTTC.

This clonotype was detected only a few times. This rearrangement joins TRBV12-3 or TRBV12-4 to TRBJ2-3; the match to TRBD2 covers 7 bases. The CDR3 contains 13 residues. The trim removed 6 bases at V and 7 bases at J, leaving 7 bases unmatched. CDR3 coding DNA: TGTGCCAGCAGCCGGACTAGTTACAATACGCAGTATTTT. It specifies CASSRTSYNTQYF.

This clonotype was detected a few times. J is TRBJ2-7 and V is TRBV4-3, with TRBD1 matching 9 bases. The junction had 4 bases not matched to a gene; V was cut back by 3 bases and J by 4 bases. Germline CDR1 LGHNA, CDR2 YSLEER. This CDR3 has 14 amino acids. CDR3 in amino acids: CASSQGTGQYEQYF. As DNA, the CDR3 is TGCGCCAGCAGCCAGGGGACAGGGCAGTACGAGCAGTACTTC.

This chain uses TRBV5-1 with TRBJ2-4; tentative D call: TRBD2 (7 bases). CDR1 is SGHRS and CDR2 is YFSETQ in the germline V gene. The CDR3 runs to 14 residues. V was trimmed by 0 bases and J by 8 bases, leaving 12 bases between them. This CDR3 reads CASSLVQGRDIQYF. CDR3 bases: TGCGCCAGCAGCTTGGTTCAGGGGAGGGACATTCAGTACTTC. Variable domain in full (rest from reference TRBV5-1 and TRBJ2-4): KAGVTQTPRYLIKTRGQQVTLSCSPISGHRSVSWYQQTPGQGLQFLFEYFSETQRNKGNFPGRFSGRQFSNSRSEMNVSTLELGDSALYLCASSLVQGRDIQYFGAGTRLSVL.

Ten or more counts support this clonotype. In DNA form, the CDR3 reads TGCGCCAGCAGAAAATTTGCCGGGACAGGGGCGAACGAGCAGTACTTC. Its translation: CASRKFAGTGANEQYF. The chain couples TRBV5-1 to TRBJ2-7; 10 bases line up with TRBD1. CDR1 is SGHRS, CDR2 YFSETQ, per germline. This CDR3 contains 16 residues. Unmatched junction bases numbered 13, after V lost 5 bases and J lost 5 bases.